Below, 20 T cell receptor beta chains from the same sample are listed, as sequenced in a study of blood T cell repertoires in COVID-19. Profiling relied on immunoSEQ multiplex PCR, and the TCRdb table lists in-frame clones only, not all of them. The sample has 45,000 to 50,000 clones, less than 90% seen once. The sample comprised peripheral blood. These TCRs come from a human donor in a cohort sampled during active COVID-19.

Worth noting for this clone: The junction departs from the called germline gene at one end, perhaps through a read error. V and J are TRBV7-3 and TRBJ1-2; D gene ambiguous. From germline, CDR1 is SGHTA and CDR2 FQGTGA. This CDR3 comprises 11 residues. As DNA, the CDR3 is TGTGCCAGCAGCTTAAACGGAGATTCCGCCTTC. It specifies CASSLNGDSAF.

The J gene is TRBJ1-2, the V gene TRBV6-5, with a tentative D call TRBD1 (5 bases). V lost 5 bases, J lost 5 bases, and 12 bases lay in between. The CDR3 is 13 amino acids. In germline, CDR1 is MNHEY, CDR2 SVGAGI. CDR3 loop: CASSPDRRYGYTF. CDR3 DNA sequence: TGTGCCAGCAGTCCCGACAGACGTTATGGCTACACCTTC.

This chain joins TRBV29-1 and TRBJ2-1, with unresolved D. Germline V gives CDR1 SQVTM, CDR2 ANQGSEA. Trimming took off 8 bases at V and 5 bases at J, with 13 bases between the two ends. The CDR3 sequence is 12 residues long. The CDR3 region is CSLRVSDNEQFF. CDR3 DNA sequence: TGCAGCCTCCGGGTCTCTGACAATGAGCAGTTCTTC.

The CDR3 DNA reads TGTGCCAGCAGCCAACGGGACAGGGACACCGGGGAGCTGTTTTTT. This sequence encodes CASSQRDRDTGELFF. V and J are TRBV3-1 (or the pseudogene TRBV3-2) and TRBJ2-2; 9 positions match TRBD1. The V gene's germline CDR1 is LGHDT and CDR2 YNNKEL (reference sequence). J was trimmed by 3 bases and V by 2 bases; bases with no gene match: 1. This CDR3 is built from 15 residues.

The chain has TRBV19 and TRBJ1-4, with 9 bases fitting TRBD1. J was trimmed by 5 bases and V by 8 bases; bases with no gene match: 6. The germline V gene encodes CDR1 LNHDA and CDR2 SQIVND (reference sequence). The CDR3 is made up of 14 amino acids. CDR3 DNA: TGTGCCAGTCGATCCGGGACAGGGAATGAAAAACTGTTTTTT. Translation gives CASRSGTGNEKLFF. Drawing the rest from reference TRBV19 and TRBJ1-4, the complete variable domain is DGGITQSPKYLFRKEGQNVTLSCEQNLNHDAMYWYRQDPGQGLRLIYYSQIVNDFQKGDIAEGYSVSREKKESFPLTVTSAQKNPTAFYLCASRSGTGNEKLFFGSGTQLSVL.

The chain recombines TRBV28 with TRBJ1-3; 7 bases are a match to TRBD1. This CDR3 has 15 residues. V lost 6 bases, J lost 1 base, and 6 bases stayed unmatched. Germline CDR1 and CDR2: MDHEN and SYDVKM. For the CDR3, the DNA is TGTGCCAGCAGCGAGACAGGGTCTTCTGGAAACACCATATATTTT. Amino acids: CASSETGSSGNTIYF.

This clone has just one count. The V call is TRBV12-3 or TRBV12-4, the J call TRBJ1-2; D may be TRBD1 (5 bases). Between the trimmed V and J ends, which lost 6 bases and 7 bases, there was a span of 15 bases. This CDR3 contains 13 residues. CDR3 loop: CASRGDGGGGYTF. The CDR3 DNA follows: TGTGCCAGCAGGGGGGACGGGGGAGGTGGCTACACCTTC.

The rearrangement uses TRBV30 and TRBJ1-1; 7 bases fit TRBD1. Trimming cost V 5 bases and J 0 bases; bases outside gene matches: 0. Germline CDR1 reads GTSNPN; CDR2 reads SVGIG (reference sequence). CDR3 length: 12 residues. The CDR3 DNA follows: TGTGCCTGGGACAGGGTGAACACTGAAGCTTTCTTT. Its protein is CAWDRVNTEAFF.

The V call is TRBV7-2, the J call TRBJ2-3; TRBD2 matches at 9 bases. With V trimmed by 5 bases and J by 4 bases, 10 bases remained unmatched. The germline V gene has CDR1 SGHTA and CDR2 FQGNSA. The CDR3 spans 16 residues. CDR3 coding DNA: TGTGCCAGCAGCCAGAGGGTTAGCGGGGGACCAGATACGCAGTATTTT. Its translation is CASSQRVSGGPDTQYF.

The sample holds a few counts of this clone. As DNA, the CDR3 is TGTGCCAGCAGTTCGACAGGGGGCGTGAGGTACGAGCAGTACTTC. It encodes CASSSTGGVRYEQYF. This rearrangement joins TRBV6-2 or TRBV6-3 to TRBJ2-7, with TRBD1 matching 10 bases. Per germline, CDR1 MNHEY and CDR2 SVGEGT. After removal of 4 bases from V and 4 bases from J, the junction contained 7 bases not matched to a gene. The CDR3 contains 15 residues.

This sequence joins TRBV7-2 and TRBJ2-5; TRBD2 matches 14 bases. The length of the CDR3 is 17 residues. Germline assignment: CDR1 SGHTA and CDR2 FQGNSA. The ends lost 5 bases at V and 6 bases at J; junction bases unmatched: 11. DNA of the CDR3: TGTGCCAGCAGCACCTCTATGACTAGCGGGGGGGCGAAGACCCAGTACTTC. It translates to CASSTSMTSGGAKTQYF.

The rearrangement joins TRBV2 to TRBJ2-5; D may be TRBD1 (6 bases). In germline, CDR1 is SNHLY, CDR2 FYNNEI. With 10 bases removed from V and 5 bases from J, the gap between germline ends came to 11 bases. CDR3 length: 11 residues. The chain's CDR3 is CATYTGETQYF. DNA of the CDR3: TGTGCCACCTACACAGGGGAGACCCAGTACTTC.

V and J are TRBV6-1 and TRBJ2-3, with TRBD1 matching 7 bases. Germline lookup yields CDR1 MNHNS and CDR2 SASEGT. The CDR3 is 15 residues long. V gave up 0 bases and J gave up 6 bases; unmatched junction bases: 6. The DNA for the CDR3 is TGTGCCAGCAGTGAAGCTCCAACCAGGGGGGATACGCAGTATTTT. The encoded protein is CASSEAPTRGDTQYF.

The gene calls are TRBV2 and TRBJ1-1; TRBD1 is a possible D gene (5 bases). The CDR3 covers 13 residues. Germline assignment: CDR1 SNHLY and CDR2 FYNNEI. Trimming left V 5 bases short and J 1 base short, with 8 bases between. CDR3 bases: TGTGCCAGCAGTAGACAGAGGAACACTGAAGCTTTCTTT. Its protein is CASSRQRNTEAFF.

The rearrangement uses TRBV5-1 and TRBJ1-3; D is perhaps TRBD1 (5 bases). V was shortened by 6 bases and J by 4 bases, with 17 bases between the two germline ends. The CDR3 consists of 15 residues. The germline gives CDR1 SGHRS, CDR2 YFSETQ. The CDR3 DNA reads as TGCGCCAGCACTAAGGACATCATTGAGGGAAACACCATATATTTT. It is translated as CASTKDIIEGNTIYF.

This clone showed up just once. J is TRBJ2-3 and V is TRBV18; 11 positions match TRBD2. Trimming removed 3 bases from V and 7 bases from J; junction bases left unmatched: 9. CDR1 and CDR2 from the germline V gene are KGHSH and LQKENI. This CDR3 has 16 residues. The CDR3 DNA is TGTGCCAGCTCACCCCTTGTAGCGGGGGGGCGAAATACGCAGTATTTT. Translating it yields CASSPLVAGGRNTQYF. The full variable domain, with the rest looked up from reference TRBV18 and TRBJ2-3, is NAGVMQNPRHLVRRRGQEARLRCSPMKGHSHVYWYRQLPEEGLKFMVYLQKENIIDESGMPKERFSAEFPKEGPSILRIQQVVRGDSAAYFCASSPLVAGGRNTQYFGPGTRLTVL.

This clone was detected once. The CDR3: CASSQDLLQFSGANVLTF. The CDR3 coding sequence is TGCGCCAGCAGCCAAGACCTATTACAGTTCTCTGGGGCCAACGTCCTGACTTTC. This chain uses TRBV4-3 with TRBJ2-6; D gene uncertain. Germline-derived CDR1 and CDR2 are LGHNA and YSLEER. The CDR3 covers 18 residues. Deletions cut 0 bases from V and 0 bases from J, with 12 bases between.

This rearrangement joins TRBV13 to TRBJ2-7, with TRBD2 matching 13 bases. V lost 5 bases to trimming and J lost 5 bases; unmatched junction nucleotides: 18. CDR1 and CDR2 from the germline V gene are PRHDT and FYEKMQ (reference sequence). The CDR3 is 19 amino acids. CDR3 amino acids: CASSRRTSGGAAESDEQYF. The CDR3 nucleotides are TGTGCCAGCAGCCGCCGGACTAGCGGGGGCGCAGCCGAATCGGACGAGCAGTACTTC. The full variable domain, with the rest looked up from reference TRBV13 and TRBJ2-7, is AAGVIQSPRHLIKEKRETATLKCYPIPRHDTVYWYQQGPGQDPQFLISFYEKMQSDKGSIPDRFSAQQFSDYHSELNMSSLELGDSALYFCASSRRTSGGAAESDEQYFGPGTRLTVT.

This sequence joins TRBV5-1 and TRBJ1-1; unclear D gene. V shed 0 bases and J shed 3 bases, with 9 bases lying between them. The CDR3 extends over 14 amino acids. The germline gives CDR1 SGHRS, CDR2 YFSETQ. This CDR3 reads CASSLEHRDTEAFF. The CDR3 DNA reads TGCGCCAGCAGCTTGGAGCACCGGGACACTGAAGCTTTCTTT.

The chain joins TRBV3-1 (or the pseudogene TRBV3-2) to TRBJ2-5, with D maybe TRBD2 (5 bases). Deletions cut 4 bases from V and 3 bases from J, with 12 bases between. This CDR3 contains 14 residues. Per the germline V gene, CDR1 is LGHDT and CDR2 is YNNKEL (reference sequence). The DNA for the CDR3 is TGTGCCAGCAGCCCACTGCGGGCCGAAGAGACCCAGTACTTC. Translated, it gives CASSPLRAEETQYF.